This T cell receptor beta chain was found in a study of blood T cells in healthy people across ages. The study's findings and limits: Measured against age, TCR beta diversity per million T cells decreased in a roughly linear manner. There were more naive CD4+ cells and higher diversity in long-lived donors than in aged donors. Diversity of TCR beta correlated strongly with naive T cell percentage.

A note on this clonotype: Its antigen is unknown.

Germline CDR1 is SGHRS and CDR2 is YFSETQ. This CDR3 is built from 16 residues. Unmatched junction bases numbered 6, after V lost 1 base and J lost 0 bases. Then a second PCR, running roughly 6 to 11 cycles, was carried out with a sample-barcoded 5' primer and a J-beta primer mix. TCRdb used MiXCR to reprocess the 5' RACE reads, holding one entry per CDR3 protein. The table shows around 1,800,000 distinct CDR3 sequences, with about two fifths occurring only once. The chain combines TRBV5-1 with TRBJ1-1; the match to TRBD1 covers 7 bases. Source material: blood. This sequence was found in a human donor in good health. In DNA, the CDR3 is TGCGCCAGCAGCTTGAATACAGGGGCTATGAACACTGAAGCTTTCTTT. Protein sequence: CASSLNTGAMNTEAFF. Full variable domain (missing parts from reference TRBV5-1 and TRBJ1-1): KAGVTQTPRYLIKTRGQQVTLSCSPISGHRSVSWYQQTPGQGLQFLFEYFSETQRNKGNFPGRFSGRQFSNSRSEMNVSTLELGDSALYLCASSLNTGAMNTEAFFGQGTRLTVV.